The 14 T cell receptor beta chains presented below share a single source sample, sequenced in a study of immune heterogeneity within non-small cell lung tumors. The authors amplified TCR beta CDR3 by multiplex PCR with 32 V and 13 J primers. MiXCR, run by TCRdb on the multiplex PCR reads, gives a single entry per CDR3 protein. The data contain approximately 9,500 distinct CDR3 sequences, around a quarter of them singletons. Template material for each sample was approximately 0.65 ug of bulk tumor genomic DNA. Primary tumors were biopsied several times each, far apart, intraoperatively. Curative surgery was performed on patients who had untreated, newly diagnosed non-small cell lung cancer. Sequencing was carried out using lung tumor tissue. Receptors were obtained from a woman aged 45-60 years with non-small cell lung cancer.

This clonotype has ten or more counts. The chain employs TRBV27 and TRBJ2-5, with a possible D match to TRBD1 (5 bases). V was clipped by 1 base and J by 5 bases, with 11 bases between them. The CDR3 runs 14 residues. Per germline, CDR1 MNHEY and CDR2 SMNVEV (reference sequence). The CDR3 loop reads CASSLFPGRETQYF. CDR3 sequence (DNA): TGTGCCAGCAGTTTATTCCCAGGGCGGGAGACCCAGTACTTC.

The gene calls are TRBV28 and TRBJ2-4; 9 bases align to TRBD2. V trimming: 5 bases; J trimming: 3 bases; junction bases outside the gene matches: 11. Looked up from germline, CDR1 is MDHEN and CDR2 is SYDVKM. The length of the CDR3 is 17 residues. The CDR3, as DNA: TGTGCCAGCAGTGGGGCGACTAGCGGTCTGGGCAAAAACATTCAGTACTTC. Residues: CASSGATSGLGKNIQYF.

This clonotype was counted between two and nine times. A read error may explain this, as a much larger clone is one base away. The chain recombines TRBV7-2 with TRBJ2-7, with 8 positions matching TRBD2. The CDR3 runs to 15 residues. In germline, CDR1 is SGHTA, CDR2 FQGNSA. The CDR3 sequence is CANSPPGLVHYEQYF. CDR3 nucleotides: TGTGCCAACAGCCCTCCGGGACTAGTTCATTACGAGCAGTACTTC.

By sample share, this clonotype is medium-sized. V and J are TRBV20-1 and TRBJ2-7; TRBD2 matches at 14 bases. The CDR3 runs 15 residues. J gave up 4 bases and V 4 bases, and 6 bases lay outside the gene matches. Germline CDR1 is DFQATT and CDR2 is SNEGSKA (reference sequence). This CDR3 reads CSANKGLAGVYEQYF. The CDR3 DNA follows: TGCAGTGCTAACAAGGGACTAGCGGGAGTGTACGAGCAGTACTTC.

This clonotype has a count of ten or more. Here the CDR3 reads CASSPGTSDNEQFF. The CDR3 DNA reads TGTGCCAGCTCCCCTGGGACTAGCGACAATGAGCAGTTCTTC. This sequence joins TRBV18 and TRBJ2-1; 10 bases fit TRBD2. Germline assignment: CDR1 KGHSH and CDR2 LQKENI. This CDR3 comprises 14 residues. Germline trimming cut 6 bases from V and 5 bases from J; bases unmatched to any gene: 4.

The gene calls are TRBV5-4 and TRBJ2-5; D gene ambiguous. Trimming took 0 bases from V and 1 from J, leaving 7 bases between them. The germline CDR1 and CDR2 sequences are SGHNT and YYREEE (reference sequence). This CDR3 region has 14 residues. The CDR3 is CASSLGGTQETQYF. The CDR3 coding sequence is TGTGCCAGCAGCTTGGGGGGAACCCAAGAGACCCAGTACTTC. The full variable domain, with the rest looked up from reference TRBV5-4 and TRBJ2-5, is ETGVTQSPTHLIKTRGQQVTLRCSSQSGHNTVSWYQQALGQGPQFIFQYYREEENGRGNFPPRFSGLQFPNYSSELNVNALELDDSALYLCASSLGGTQETQYFGPGTRLLVL.

This clonotype is judged medium-sized. V usage is TRBV27 and J usage is TRBJ2-2; D ambiguous. The CDR3 contains 13 residues. The germline V gene encodes CDR1 MNHEY and CDR2 SMNVEV (reference sequence). V dropped 4 bases and J dropped 5 bases, with 8 bases sitting between them. The CDR3 loop reads CASSSRATGELFF. In DNA form, the CDR3 reads TGTGCCAGCAGTTCCCGGGCGACCGGGGAGCTGTTTTTT.

V gene TRBV19 combines with J gene TRBJ2-1, with 9 bases aligning to TRBD2. The V segment lost 11 bases and the J segment 7 bases; nucleotides outside the gene matches: 18. The CDR3 length is 16 residues. Per the germline V gene, CDR1 is LNHDA and CDR2 is SQIVND (reference sequence). This chain's CDR3 is CAGGGGGRGGMNEQFF. The CDR3 DNA sequence: TGTGCCGGTGGGGGGGGGGGGCGGGGGGGTATGAATGAGCAGTTCTTC.

This clonotype appeared many times. The CDR3 is CASSETDSPFRANEKLFF. The CDR3 DNA reads TGTGCCAGCAGTGAGACGGACAGCCCTTTTAGGGCTAATGAAAAACTGTTTTTT. V usage is TRBV2 and J usage is TRBJ1-4, with D possibly being TRBD1 (6 bases). V lost 3 bases, J lost 3 bases, and 20 bases lay in between. Germline V gene sequence: CDR1 SNHLY, CDR2 FYNNEI. The CDR3 covers 18 residues.

At least ten counts were recorded for this clonotype. This sequence joins TRBV19 and TRBJ2-2; D possibly corresponds to TRBD1 (5 bases). This CDR3 is 13 amino acids long. In germline, CDR1 is LNHDA, CDR2 SQIVND (reference sequence). Trimming took off 7 bases at V and 5 bases at J, with 11 bases between the two ends. CDR3 sequence (DNA): TGTGCCAGTACCCGACAGAAAACCGGGGAGCTGTTTTTT. It encodes CASTRQKTGELFF.

The chain links TRBV20-1 to TRBJ2-3; 7 positions match TRBD1. V dropped 5 bases and J dropped 4; count of bases not matched to a gene: 9. CDR3 length equals 14 residues. CDR1 DFQATT and CDR2 SNEGSKA come from the germline V gene (reference sequence). CDR3 protein: CSAGVRGIADTQYF. In DNA form, the CDR3 reads TGCAGTGCTGGTGTCAGGGGGATCGCAGATACGCAGTATTTT.

This clonotype was detected many times. The rearrangement joins TRBV5-1 to TRBJ2-1, with TRBD2 matching over 10 bases. With 4 bases clipped from V and 0 bases from J, the junction kept 1 base outside the gene matches. Germline values: CDR1 SGHRS, CDR2 YFSETQ. The CDR3 has 15 amino acids. The CDR3 sequence: CASSPSGSSYNEQFF. CDR3 DNA sequence: TGCGCCAGCAGCCCTAGCGGGAGCTCCTACAATGAGCAGTTCTTC. Supplemented by reference TRBV5-1 and TRBJ2-1, the full variable domain reads KAGVTQTPRYLIKTRGQQVTLSCSPISGHRSVSWYQQTPGQGLQFLFEYFSETQRNKGNFPGRFSGRQFSNSRSEMNVSTLELGDSALYLCASSPSGSSYNEQFFGPGTRLTVL.

This clonotype showed up just once. The chain uses TRBV18 and TRBJ1-3; D unclear. Between the trimmed V and J ends, which lost 2 bases and 2 bases, there was a span of 10 bases. Germline CDR1 and CDR2: KGHSH and LQKENI. CDR3 size: 15 residues. In DNA form, the CDR3 reads TGTGCCAGCTCACCAGGAGGATCGACTGGAAACACCATATATTTT. This gives the protein CASSPGGSTGNTIYF.

J is TRBJ1-4 and V is TRBV7-6; D is undetermined. CDR3 size: 14 residues. The V gene's germline CDR1 is SGHVS and CDR2 FNYEAQ. V was clipped by 1 base and J by 4 bases, with 7 bases between them. The CDR3 loop is CASSLGWINEKLFF. The CDR3 nucleotides are TGTGCCAGCAGCTTAGGTTGGATTAATGAAAAACTGTTTTTT. The complete variable domain, with remaining parts taken from reference TRBV7-6 and TRBJ1-4, reads GAGVSQSPRYKVTKRGQDVALRCDPISGHVSLYWYRQALGQGPEFLTYFNYEAQQDKSGLPNDRFSAERPEGSISTLTIQRTEQRDSAMYRCASSLGWINEKLFFGSGTQLSVL.